The count of the clone carrying this T cell receptor (beta chain) is one. The data belong to a study of blood T cell repertoires in COVID-19. TCRdb keeps only in-frame clones here, not all; method: immunoSEQ multiplex PCR. The sample has around 200,000 clones, around 86% seen once. The clonotype comes from a human donor in a cohort sampled during active COVID-19. The sequenced sample consisted of peripheral blood.

CDR3 DNA: TGTGCCAGCAGCACTGGACAGGCGAATCAGCCCCAGCATTTT. This encodes CASSTGQANQPQHF. This chain uses TRBV28 with TRBJ1-5, with 7 bases lining up with TRBD1. V trimming: 6 bases; J trimming: 4 bases; junction bases outside the gene matches: 6. Germline CDR1 and CDR2: MDHEN and SYDVKM. The CDR3 totals 14 residues.